The next 19 T cell receptor beta chains were all read from a single sample in a study of post-analysis software for immune sequencing data. Study findings and constraints: Patients had higher frequencies than controls of roughly five TRBV segments, including TRBV5-6, TRBV5-1 and TRBV20-1.

Antigen specificity for these receptors is unknown. Tagging with unique molecular identifiers was a feature of the TCR beta cDNA libraries. TCRdb used MiXCR to reprocess the PCR reads, holding one entry per CDR3 protein. The repertoire consists of 750,000 to 950,000 distinct CDR3 sequences, with around 53% occurring once and the leading ten covering approximately 4.4%. Sequences were obtained from blood. These receptors all stem from a girl between 5 and 17 years old with multiple sclerosis.

This clonotype was seen at least ten times. The V and J genes are TRBV20-1 and TRBJ2-5; the D is unclear. The germline CDR1 and CDR2 sequences are DFQATT and SNEGSKA (reference sequence). There are 13 residues in the CDR3. Trimming stripped 6 bases from V and 1 base from J, with 12 bases between. The CDR3 here is CSASDPLQETQYF. The CDR3 region has the DNA TGCAGTGCATCGGACCCTCTCCAAGAGACCCAGTACTTC.

The J gene is TRBJ2-1, the V gene TRBV29-1; 7 positions agree with TRBD2. The CDR3 spans 14 residues. Looked up from germline, CDR1 is SQVTM and CDR2 is ANQGSEA. Germline trimming cut 3 bases from V and 9 bases from J; bases unmatched to any gene: 11. The CDR3 region is CSVDGGGEVGEQFF. The CDR3 nucleotides are TGCAGCGTTGATGGGGGAGGGGAGGTTGGTGAGCAGTTCTTC.

This clonotype was seen a few times. The chain joins TRBV20-1 to TRBJ2-5; D may be TRBD1 (5 bases). This CDR3 region has 14 residues. Trimming removed 4 bases from V and 6 bases from J, with 18 bases in between. Germline V gene lookup returns CDR1 DFQATT and CDR2 SNEGSKA (reference sequence). CDR3 sequence reads: CSATRESRTKTQYF. CDR3 DNA sequence: TGCAGTGCTACCAGGGAAAGTAGAACAAAGACCCAGTACTTC.

The chain couples TRBV20-1 to TRBJ1-2; D remains unclear. The CDR3 runs 13 residues. The V gene's germline CDR1 is DFQATT and CDR2 SNEGSKA (reference sequence). V lost 3 bases and J 7 bases, leaving 15 bases between the germline ends. This CDR3 is CSARETRPLGYTF. The CDR3 bases are TGCAGTGCTAGGGAGACAAGACCCCTTGGCTACACCTTC.

The CDR3 sequence is CASRTTQETQYF. The CDR3 DNA reads as TGTGCCAGCAGAACAACACAGGAGACCCAGTACTTC. The chain uses TRBV2 and TRBJ2-5; D gene uncertain. The CDR3 covers 12 residues. Trimming pared 6 bases from V and 5 bases from J, leaving 10 bases between. Germline V gives CDR1 SNHLY, CDR2 FYNNEI.

This clonotype was counted only a few times. The chain carries TRBV5-1 and TRBJ1-1; D is perhaps TRBD1 (6 bases). From germline, CDR1 is SGHRS and CDR2 YFSETQ. Trimming pared 1 base from V and 10 bases from J, leaving 11 bases between. This CDR3 is built from 12 residues. CDR3 nucleotides: TGCGCCAGCAGCTTGAATTCCAGGGGAGCTTTCTTT. Its translation is CASSLNSRGAFF.

This chain joins TRBV2 and TRBJ2-3; 7 nucleotides line up with TRBD1. This CDR3 has 15 amino acids. J lost 1 base, V lost 6 bases, and 7 bases had no gene match. Germline CDR1 and CDR2: SNHLY and FYNNEI. CDR3: CASSITGARTDTQYF. The CDR3 coding sequence is TGTGCCAGCAGCATCACAGGGGCGCGCACAGATACGCAGTATTTT.

V gene TRBV6-6 combines with J gene TRBJ2-7; D may be TRBD2 (5 bases). V was shortened by 5 bases and J by 4 bases, with 12 bases between the two germline ends. The CDR3 is 13 residues long. The germline gives CDR1 MNHNY, CDR2 SVGAGI (reference sequence). For the CDR3, the DNA is TGTGCCAGCAGTACTAGAAGCGATTACGAGCAGTACTTC. This translates into CASSTRSDYEQYF.

The CDR3 protein is CASREIAKNIQYF. The CDR3 coding sequence is TGTGCCAGCAGAGAAATAGCCAAAAACATTCAGTACTTC. The chain recombines TRBV28 with TRBJ2-4; D not resolved. Trimming cost V 6 bases and J 0 bases, with 6 bases left between them. The CDR3 length is 13 residues. Germline-derived CDR1 and CDR2 are MDHEN and SYDVKM.

The gene calls are TRBV6-2 or TRBV6-3 and TRBJ2-7; D possibly uses TRBD1 or TRBD2 (5 bases each). Germline lookup yields CDR1 MNHEY and CDR2 SVGEGT. The CDR3 covers 19 residues. Deletions cut 8 bases from V and 3 bases from J, with 32 bases between. The CDR3 reads CASRPSDSNWFREDYEQYF. The CDR3 DNA reads TGTGCCAGCCGCCCCTCCGACAGTAATTGGTTTCGGGAAGACTACGAGCAGTACTTC.

This clonotype appeared once. The rearrangement joins TRBV27 to TRBJ2-7; 7 bases match TRBD1. The J call may not be correct, given that the DNA end is closer to TRBJ2-5. CDR3 length: 15 residues. Germline V CDR1 and CDR2: MNHEY, SMNVEV (reference sequence). The CDR3 nucleotides are TGTGCCAGCAGTTTAAAAAACAGGGGTAGGGAGACCCAGTACTTC. Its translation is CASSLKNRGRETQYF.

This chain connects TRBV7-2 to TRBJ2-7; TRBD1 agrees at 8 bases. The CDR3 totals 16 residues. Unmatched junction bases numbered 7, after V lost 1 base and J lost 2 bases. CDR1 is SGHTA and CDR2 is FQGNSA in the germline V gene. This CDR3 reads CASSLGTGTGAYEQYF. As DNA, the CDR3 is TGTGCCAGCAGCTTAGGGACGGGGACAGGCGCCTACGAGCAGTACTTC.

This clonotype was counted between two and nine times. One junction end does not reproduce the germline sequence, and a read error may be involved. The rearrangement joins TRBV7-3 to TRBJ1-2; 11 nucleotides align to TRBD1. The CDR3 has 17 amino acids. The V gene's germline CDR1 is SGHTA and CDR2 FQGTGA. CDR3 sequence (DNA): TGTGCCAGCAGCGCCAGGACAGGGGGCGATTTTAACTACGGCTACACCTTC. Its translation: CASSARTGGDFNYGYTF.

In its sample, this clonotype was seen a few times. The rearrangement uses TRBV6-1 and TRBJ1-4; 8 nucleotides match TRBD1. Per germline, CDR1 MNHNS and CDR2 SASEGT. After removal of 4 bases from V and 2 bases from J, the junction contained 21 bases not matched to a gene. The CDR3 consists of 21 residues. The CDR3 region has the DNA TGTGCCAGCAGTGCTTATGCGTCGGGACAGGTCTACCCTGGGACTAATGAAAAACTGTTTTTT. Translating it yields CASSAYASGQVYPGTNEKLFF.

This clonotype appeared a few times. The chain links TRBV10-3 to TRBJ2-5, with 8 bases fitting TRBD2. Germline values: CDR1 ENHRY, CDR2 SYGVKD. There are 16 residues in the CDR3. V lost 2 bases, J lost 1 base, and 6 bases stayed unmatched. The CDR3: CAISERREASQETQYF. DNA of the CDR3: TGTGCCATCAGTGAGCGGCGGGAGGCCTCCCAAGAGACCCAGTACTTC.

This clonotype was found a few times. V usage is TRBV12-3 or TRBV12-4 and J usage is TRBJ2-3; D is ambiguous. V shed 6 bases and J shed 6 bases, with 10 bases lying between them. The CDR3 covers 12 residues. The DNA of the CDR3 is TGTGCCAGCAGGTTTGCGGTGGATACGCAGTATTTT. This translates into CASRFAVDTQYF.

The chain joins TRBV20-1 to TRBJ1-2; D not resolved. The CDR3 consists of 13 residues. V lost 2 bases to trimming and J lost 3 bases, with 10 bases between them. Per germline, CDR1 DFQATT and CDR2 SNEGSKA (reference sequence). The CDR3 coding sequence is TGCAGTGCTAGACAGATGAATTACTATGGCTACACCTTC. It is translated as CSARQMNYYGYTF.

In its sample, this clonotype was seen a few times. The V call is TRBV7-2, the J call TRBJ2-7; no clear D. CDR1 is SGHTA and CDR2 is FQGNSA in the germline V gene. This CDR3 comprises 15 residues. The ends were cut back, 0 bases at V and 2 bases at J, with 11 bases in the middle. The CDR3 protein is CASSLARDRTYEQYF. The CDR3 nucleotides read TGTGCCAGCAGCTTAGCGCGCGACCGAACCTACGAGCAGTACTTC.

This clonotype was seen a few times. The V gene is TRBV20-1, the J gene TRBJ2-1; D is perhaps TRBD1 or TRBD2 (6 bases each). This CDR3 is built from 14 residues. CDR1 is DFQATT, CDR2 SNEGSKA, per germline (reference sequence). The V and J ends lost 3 bases and 0 bases respectively, with 9 bases between them. The CDR3 region is CSASRGPSYNEQFF. CDR3 in DNA: TGCAGTGCTAGTCGGGGGCCCTCCTACAATGAGCAGTTCTTC.